This TCR beta chain was captured in a study of blood T cell repertoires in COVID-19 (dated by TCRdb to the early 2020s). For the wider study: Collaborator samples came from the United States, Italy and Spain and covered acute and convalescent phases of COVID-19. The samples were drawn from the first 160 participants of the ongoing ImmuneRACE study and from 1,200 or so subjects provided by 6 global collaborators. Where available, HLA class I and class II types were taken from metadata supplied by the sample provider and were not determined by assay-based typing. Subjects who had been exposed to COVID-19, were actively infected with it, or had recovered from it provided the deeply sampled blood TCRbeta repertoires that made up the dataset. The material from the prospective study consisted of cDNA or gDNA derived from T cells, B-cell-depleted T cells, or PBMCs. A freely available public database, intended as a resource for researchers studying the immune response to SARS-CoV-2, is where the repertoires were released. A de-identified subject ID, COVID-19 status, age in years and sex were almost always included in the sample metadata. Beyond this particular receptor, the publication reports: The quantity of clinical and demographic metadata differed by source and by participant and was supplied without curation.

As to this clone: This receptor's antigen is unknown. Compared with germline, one end of the junction differs, possibly owing to a read error.

The CDR3 starts with the cysteine, ends with the phenylalanine, and has 14 residues. This entry keeps only the CDR3 DNA: 42 bases, framed from base 1. Reading the germline V gene (reference sequence) gives CDR1 LNHDA and CDR2 SQIVND. The collaborating institutions used their own protocols to collect whole blood in K2EDTA tubes. Collaborator samples were shipped for TCRbeta analysis as frozen whole blood, isolated PBMCs, or DNA extracted from either sample type. TCRbeta CDR3 regions were amplified from genomic DNA using the immunoSEQ Assay, a bias-controlled multiplex PCR. Per the source publication's procedure: Nucleated cell counts per sample were estimated from amplification of reference gene primers within the assay. Sequence reads were collapsed and filtered to measure the absolute abundance of every unique TCRbeta CDR3 rearrangement. For each sample, productive Simpson clonality was calculated as the square root of Simpson's diversity index over productive rearrangements. This is the immuneACCESS table as TCRdb keeps it, with only in-frame sequences that have V and J called. A part of the clones is gone; compared with another copy, unresolved V genes explain less than half, and the rest is unexplained. That table supplies the V and J calls and clone size; D and trimming were determined from the DNA. The sample yields over 150,000 clones; roughly 84% were counted once. More than 9% of the sample is taken by the ten largest.

The sequence links TRBV19 to TRBJ1-1; TRBD1 is a possible D gene, resting on 5 matching bases. Sequences were obtained from peripheral blood. This TCR was recovered from a woman of 80 years or more with active or convalescent COVID-19. CDR3 loop: CASGRGQLNTEAFF. The bases are TGTGCCAGCGGTCGTGGACAATTGAATACTGAAGCTTTCTTT.